This T cell receptor beta chain comes out of a study of cytomegalovirus exposure and HLA in healthy donors. This CDR3 contains 13 residues. Germline V gene sequence: CDR1 MNHEY, CDR2 SMNVEV (reference sequence). V lost 4 bases and J 6 bases, leaving 12 bases between the germline ends. PCR was performed using 60 Vbeta and 13 Jbeta primers. The repertoire was sequenced with immunoSEQ multiplex PCR; TCRdb's copy has only in-frame clones and lacks some. There are about 100,000 clones in the sample; 79% occur only once, and about 3% lies in the top ten. What was sequenced was PBMCs. V is TRBV27 and J is TRBJ1-1, with D tentatively TRBD1 (5 bases). This TCR was sampled from a woman aged 40-49 years in good health and CMV-seronegative. The CDR3 nucleotides read TGTGCCAGCAGTTCACATGACAGAGCTGAAGCTTTCTTT. Protein sequence: CASSSHDRAEAFF.